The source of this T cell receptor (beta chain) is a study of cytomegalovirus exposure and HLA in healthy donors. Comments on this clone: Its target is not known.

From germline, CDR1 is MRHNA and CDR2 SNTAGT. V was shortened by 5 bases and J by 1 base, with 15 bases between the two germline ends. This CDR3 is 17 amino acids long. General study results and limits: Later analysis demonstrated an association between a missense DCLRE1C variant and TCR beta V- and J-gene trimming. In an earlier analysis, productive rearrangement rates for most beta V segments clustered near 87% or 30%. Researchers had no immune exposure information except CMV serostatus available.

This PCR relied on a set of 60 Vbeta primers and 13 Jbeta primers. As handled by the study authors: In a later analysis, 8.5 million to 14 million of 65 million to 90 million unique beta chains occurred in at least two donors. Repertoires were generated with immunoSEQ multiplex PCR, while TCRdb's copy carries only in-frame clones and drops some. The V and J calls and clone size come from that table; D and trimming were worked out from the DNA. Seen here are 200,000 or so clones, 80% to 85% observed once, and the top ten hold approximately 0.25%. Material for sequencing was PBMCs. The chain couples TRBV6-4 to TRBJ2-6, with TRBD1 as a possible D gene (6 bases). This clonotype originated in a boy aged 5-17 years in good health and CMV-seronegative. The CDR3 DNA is TGTGCCAGCAGTACAGGGACCCCTTTATCTGGGGCCAACGTCCTGACTTTC. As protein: CASSTGTPLSGANVLTF.